The sample holds many counts of the clone carrying this TCR beta chain. No antigen is known for it. The record originates from a study of tumor and adjacent non-tumor tissue in lung cancer. Looking at the study overall: Stage I to III disease affected roughly ten men and a handful of women aged about 31 to 76. Samples averaged roughly 4.3 million productive TCRbeta reads each.

Whole-study findings and limits: Significantly higher TCR diversity was found in tumor than normal lung. Normal lung showed higher cumulative top 100 clone frequency than tumor.

Three rounds of nested PCR, following a modified ARM-PCR protocol, produced the TCRbeta library. TCRdb re-analysed the multiplex PCR reads in MiXCR, keeping a single row per CDR3 protein. The sample includes roughly 200,000 distinct CDR3 sequences, 60% to 85% of them seen just once. The template was RNA from unsorted bulk tissue. V gave up 4 bases and J gave up 3 bases, with 14 bases separating them. The CDR3 is made up of 14 amino acids. Germline V CDR1 and CDR2: DFQATT, SNEGSKA (reference sequence). The gene calls are TRBV20-1 and TRBJ2-3; D uncertain. The receptor's source is a man in his fifties or sixties with non-small cell lung cancer. The sample consisted of lung tumor tissue. The CDR3 loop reads CSATFRVGTDTQYF. In DNA, the CDR3 is TGCAGTGCTACCTTCCGGGTCGGAACAGATACGCAGTATTTT.